These 13 T cell receptor beta chains originate from one sample sequenced in a study of early T cells in non-severe SARS-CoV-2 infection. TCRdb re-derived calls from the 5' RACE reads in MiXCR, one entry per CDR3 protein. The data show more than 90,000 distinct CDR3 sequences, approximately 11% seen once. Sequencing was performed on whole blood. The receptors were sampled from an adult who was a healthcare worker with PCR-confirmed SARS-CoV-2 infection or an uninfected control (not recorded which).

This clonotype was detected only a few times. As DNA, the CDR3 is TGTGCCAGCAGCCAGACGACGGGATCCTACGAGCAGTACTTC. Residues: CASSQTTGSYEQYF. The chain joins TRBV3-1 to TRBJ2-7; tentatively, D is TRBD2 (5 bases). Trimming cost V 3 bases and J 1 base, with 10 bases left between them. CDR1 is LGHDT and CDR2 is YNNKEL in the germline V gene (reference sequence). The CDR3 is made up of 14 amino acids.

This clonotype was observed a few times. The gene calls are TRBV18 and TRBJ2-7; TRBD2 might be the D (6 bases). The CDR3 is made up of 18 amino acids. CDR1 is KGHSH and CDR2 is LQKENI in the germline V gene. The V and J ends lost 3 bases and 0 bases respectively, with 21 bases between them. In DNA, the CDR3 is TGTGCCAGCTCACCGGGGGGACTTTCCGCGGAAAGCTCCTACGAGCAGTACTTC. Translated, it gives CASSPGGLSAESSYEQYF.

The J gene is TRBJ2-3, the V gene TRBV5-1; the D gene is possibly TRBD2 (5 bases). Germline V gene sequence: CDR1 SGHRS, CDR2 YFSETQ. V lost 0 bases, J lost 5 bases, and 7 bases lay in between. The CDR3 sequence is 13 residues long. CDR3 sequence: CASSLDRGDTQYF. In DNA form, the CDR3 reads TGCGCCAGCAGCTTGGATCGGGGAGATACGCAGTATTTT.

The sample holds a few counts of this clonotype. The chain uses TRBV12-3 or TRBV12-4 and TRBJ2-5; D tentatively reads TRBD1 or TRBD2 (5 bases each). The CDR3 is 15 residues long. Between the trimmed V and J ends, which lost 3 bases and 0 bases, there was a span of 11 bases. The CDR3 sequence: CASSFRDGDQETQYF. In DNA, the CDR3 is TGTGCCAGCAGTTTCCGGGACGGGGACCAAGAGACCCAGTACTTC.

The chain employs TRBV20-1 and TRBJ2-3; D unclear. V gave up 1 base and J gave up 4 bases, with 18 bases separating them. This CDR3 comprises 16 residues. Germline CDR1 reads DFQATT; CDR2 reads SNEGSKA (reference sequence). CDR3 sequence reads: CSARVWSPGEADTQYF. The CDR3 DNA sequence: TGCAGTGCTAGAGTTTGGAGTCCGGGCGAGGCAGATACGCAGTATTTT.

This clonotype was seen a few times. The chain has TRBV29-1 and TRBJ2-3; TRBD1 matches at 8 bases. Germline loops: CDR1 SQVTM, CDR2 ANQGSEA. This CDR3 is built from 13 residues. Unmatched junction bases numbered 5, after V lost 5 bases and J lost 4 bases. The DNA for the CDR3 is TGCAGCGTTTCAGGGGGCGGGTCAGATACGCAGTATTTT. Residues: CSVSGGGSDTQYF.

This chain joins TRBV9 and TRBJ2-7; no reliable D call. The germline gives CDR1 SGDLS, CDR2 YYNGEE. The CDR3 has 15 amino acids. V lost 0 bases and J 4 bases, leaving 14 bases between the germline ends. CDR3 coding DNA: TGTGCCAGCAGCGTAGCTTCCAGTGGCCGGTACGAGCAGTACTTC. Its translation is CASSVASSGRYEQYF.

This clonotype has a count of ten or more. CDR3 in amino acids: CSSGTADYEQYF. CDR3 DNA: TGCAGCAGCGGGACAGCGGACTACGAGCAGTACTTC. J is TRBJ2-7 and V is TRBV20-1; D is perhaps TRBD1 or TRBD2 (7 bases each). Germline V lookup: CDR1 DFQATT, CDR2 SNEGSKA (reference sequence). The CDR3 is made up of 12 amino acids.

V is TRBV6-5 and J is TRBJ2-3, with a possible D match to TRBD2 (6 bases). The V gene lost 10 bases and the J gene lost 3 bases, with 20 bases spanning the gap. This CDR3 has 15 amino acids. Germline-derived CDR1 and CDR2 are MNHEY and SVGAGI. CDR3 sequence (DNA): TGTGCCATTGCTTTGGGAGCGGGCGATACAGATACGCAGTATTTT. This sequence encodes CAIALGAGDTDTQYF.

As to this clonotype: Possible read error: a much larger clone is one base away. The chain is built from TRBV7-2 and TRBJ2-6; tentatively, D is TRBD1 or TRBD2 (5 bases each). The V gene's germline CDR1 is SGHTA and CDR2 FQGNSA. CDR3 length: 18 amino acids. The CDR3 sequence is CAGSLRGAKSSGANVLTF. The CDR3 DNA reads TGTGCCGGCAGCTTAAGAGGGGCGAAGAGCTCTGGGGCCAACGTCCTGACTTTC. The full variable domain, with the rest looked up from reference TRBV7-2 and TRBJ2-6, is GAGVSQSPSNKVTEKGKDVELRCDPISGHTALYWYRQSLGQGLEFLIYFQGNSAPDKSGLPSDRFSAERTGGSVSTLTIQRTQQEDSAVYLCAGSLRGAKSSGANVLTFGAGSRLTVL.

The J gene is TRBJ2-7, the V gene TRBV9; D is possibly TRBD2 (5 bases). There are 15 residues in the CDR3. CDR1 is SGDLS, CDR2 YYNGEE, per germline. The V end was cut by 0 bases, the J end by 0 bases, with 10 bases between. The CDR3 loop reads CASSVEAGSSYEQYF. The CDR3 DNA is TGTGCCAGCAGCGTAGAGGCGGGTAGCTCCTACGAGCAGTACTTC.

This clonotype is judged medium-sized. The V gene is TRBV7-9, the J gene TRBJ2-1; D is perhaps TRBD1 (6 bases). Germline assignment: CDR1 SEHNR and CDR2 FQNEAQ (reference sequence). V lost 2 bases, J lost 8 bases, and 13 bases lay in between. This CDR3 region has 14 residues. Written as DNA, the CDR3 is TGTGCCAGCAGCTTAAGTGGGGGCATGGATGAGCAGTTCTTC. It specifies CASSLSGGMDEQFF.

The sample holds a few counts of this clonotype. The CDR3 sequence is CASSIETGAQPQHF. In nucleotides, the CDR3 is TGTGCCAGCAGCATAGAGACAGGGGCTCAGCCCCAGCATTTT. The chain recombines TRBV7-9 with TRBJ1-5; 8 positions agree with TRBD1. CDR1 is SEHNR and CDR2 is FQNEAQ in the germline V gene (reference sequence). There are 14 residues in the CDR3. J was trimmed by 6 bases and V by 5 bases; bases with no gene match: 6. The variable domain in full, with the rest retrieved from reference TRBV7-9 and TRBJ1-5, is DTGVSQNPRHKITKRGQNVTFRCDPISEHNRLYWYRQTLGQGPEFLTYFQNEAQLEKSRLLSDRFSAERPKGSFSTLEIQRTEQGDSAMYLCASSIETGAQPQHFGDGTRLSIL.